This passage covers 21 T cell receptor beta chains from one sample sequenced in a study of T cells in Graves' hyperthyroidism and ophthalmopathy. The CDR3 regions of TCR beta were amplified from RNA transcripts. With the HTBI primer set, the TCR CDR3 went through a first round of RT-PCR. TCRdb re-analysed the multiplex PCR reads in MiXCR, keeping a single row per CDR3 protein. The sample shows roughly 350,000 distinct CDR3 sequences, 13% to 15% of them seen only once. The sequenced sample was blood. Every receptor here comes from a woman aged 25 to 45 with Graves' ophthalmopathy.

This clonotype was detected a few times. A much larger clone differs by one base, so this may be a read error. This sequence joins TRBV12-3 or TRBV12-4 and TRBJ1-1; 7 bases line up with TRBD1. The V gene end was trimmed by 3 bases and the J gene end by 6 bases; junction bases not matched to a gene: 7. The CDR3 loop spans 14 amino acids. The CDR3 DNA reads as TGTGCCAGCAGTTTGTTAGCAGGGGGGGCTGAAGCTTTCTTT. It codes for CASSLLAGGAEAFF.

V usage is TRBV27 and J usage is TRBJ1-4; possibly TRBD1 for D (5 bases). The CDR3 covers 15 residues. Germline V gene lookup returns CDR1 MNHEY and CDR2 SMNVEV (reference sequence). Trimming shortened V by 3 bases and J by 4 bases, and 12 bases separated the two germline ends. The CDR3 sequence is CASSLLGAVNEKLFF. DNA for the CDR3: TGTGCCAGCAGTTTGCTTGGGGCTGTTAATGAAAAACTGTTTTTT.

This clonotype was seen many times. The chain carries TRBV6-6 and TRBJ2-3; possible D gene TRBD2, 6 bases. Germline lookup yields CDR1 MNHNY and CDR2 SVGAGI (reference sequence). Trimming took off 0 bases at V and 0 bases at J, with 28 bases between the two ends. The CDR3 length is 22 residues. The CDR3, as DNA: TGTGCCAGCAGTTACTCGGGGGTCAGTATTCGCTTCGGGGGAGCTAGCACAGATACGCAGTATTTT. This sequence encodes CASSYSGVSIRFGGASTDTQYF.

On this clonotype: A clone one base away is much larger, so this may be a read error. V usage is TRBV7-9 and J usage is TRBJ2-3, with D unresolved. Germline CDR1 reads SEHNR; CDR2 reads FQNEAQ (reference sequence). Deletions cut 3 bases from V and 8 bases from J, with 6 bases between. This CDR3 region has 11 residues. The CDR3 nucleotides read TGTGCCAGCAGCTTTTTAGTTACGCAGTATTTT. This translates into CASSFLVTQYF.

This clonotype was detected a few times. The chain recombines TRBV19 with TRBJ1-1; D is possibly TRBD1 (5 bases). Germline V lookup: CDR1 LNHDA, CDR2 SQIVND (reference sequence). This CDR3 comprises 14 residues. Trimming stripped 3 bases from V and 6 bases from J, with 14 bases between. The CDR3 DNA reads TGTGCCAGTAGTATTTCAGGGCTCGGCGCTGAAGCTTTCTTT. It codes for CASSISGLGAEAFF. The full variable domain, in which reference TRBV19 and TRBJ1-1 provide the parts outside the CDR3, is DGGITQSPKYLFRKEGQNVTLSCEQNLNHDAMYWYRQDPGQGLRLIYYSQIVNDFQKGDIAEGYSVSREKKESFPLTVTSAQKNPTAFYLCASSISGLGAEAFFGQGTRLTVV.

This clonotype has ten or more counts. The gene calls are TRBV18 and TRBJ1-3, with D perhaps matching TRBD1 (5 bases). The germline V gene encodes CDR1 KGHSH and CDR2 LQKENI. The CDR3 sequence is 14 residues long. The V end was cut by 10 bases, the J end by 0 bases, with 13 bases between. This CDR3 reads CANSRDASGNTIYF. In DNA, the CDR3 is TGTGCCAATTCACGGGACGCCTCTGGAAACACCATATATTTT.

This clonotype was counted a few times. This chain connects TRBV7-8 to TRBJ1-5, with 9 bases fitting TRBD1. Germline V gene sequence: CDR1 SGHVS, CDR2 FQNEAQ. The junction had 1 base not matched to a gene; V was cut back by 1 base and J by 3 bases. The CDR3 loop spans 15 amino acids. The CDR3 sequence is CASSLGTGANQPQHF. DNA of the CDR3: TGTGCCAGCAGCTTAGGGACAGGGGCCAATCAGCCCCAGCATTTT. Full variable domain (rest looked up from reference TRBV7-8 and TRBJ1-5): GAGVSQSPRYKVAKRGQDVALRCDPISGHVSLFWYQQALGQGPEFLTYFQNEAQLDKSGLPSDRFFAERPEGSVSTLKIQRTQQEDSAVYLCASSLGTGANQPQHFGDGTRLSIL.

The chain joins TRBV27 to TRBJ2-1; D is tentatively TRBD1 or TRBD2 (5 bases each). Germline loops: CDR1 MNHEY, CDR2 SMNVEV (reference sequence). Trimming stripped 5 bases from V and 15 bases from J, with 20 bases between. The CDR3 runs to 13 residues. The CDR3 sequence: CASSPEGTPRPFF. CDR3 in DNA: TGTGCCAGCAGTCCGGAAGGGACCCCCAGGCCGTTCTTC.

This clonotype was observed at least ten times. CDR3 nucleotide sequence: TGTGCCAGCAGCCAAGGGGGGACAGGGGGGGCGCGGACTGAAGCTTTCTTT. This translates into CASSQGGTGGARTEAFF. The genes are TRBV11-2 and TRBJ1-1; 11 bases line up with TRBD1. V shed 5 bases and J 5 bases; nucleotides not matched to a gene: 13. The germline gives CDR1 SGHAT, CDR2 FQNNGV. This CDR3 comprises 17 residues.

This clonotype has a count of ten or more. The genes are TRBV20-1 and TRBJ2-1, with 8 bases that match TRBD2. The ends lost 6 bases at V and 3 bases at J; junction bases unmatched: 10. CDR1 and CDR2 (germline): DFQATT, SNEGSKA (reference sequence). The CDR3 runs to 15 residues. The CDR3 nucleotides are TGCAGTGCCTTCGCTAGGAGCGGGGGCTACAATGAGCAGTTCTTC. This codes for CSAFARSGGYNEQFF.

This chain links TRBV7-8 with TRBJ2-5; a possible D gene is TRBD2 (6 bases). Deletions cut 10 bases from V and 2 bases from J, with 20 bases between. CDR3 size: 15 residues. Germline-derived CDR1 and CDR2 are SGHVS and FQNEAQ. The CDR3 is CATTRGGPKQETQYF. The CDR3 nucleotides read TGTGCCACGACGAGGGGAGGACCAAAACAAGAGACCCAGTACTTC.

V and J are TRBV13 and TRBJ2-3; D may correspond to TRBD1 or TRBD2 (5 bases each). This CDR3 is built from 15 residues. Germline V gives CDR1 PRHDT, CDR2 FYEKMQ (reference sequence). The ends were cut back, 0 bases at V and 2 bases at J, with 9 bases in the middle. The CDR3 sequence: CASSLGGRTTDTQYF. DNA of the CDR3: TGTGCCAGCAGCTTAGGGGGACGGACCACAGATACGCAGTATTTT.

This clonotype occurred many times. The J gene is TRBJ2-7, the V gene TRBV11-2; perhaps D is TRBD1 or TRBD2 (5 bases each). V was clipped by 2 bases and J by 3 bases, with 11 bases between them. The germline gives CDR1 SGHAT, CDR2 FQNNGV. The CDR3 length is 14 residues. In DNA form, the CDR3 reads TGTGCCAGCAGCTTAAGTGAGGGGCGCTACGAGCAGTACTTC. Protein product: CASSLSEGRYEQYF. Supplemented by reference TRBV11-2 and TRBJ2-7, the full variable domain reads EAGVAQSPRYKIIEKRQSVAFWCNPISGHATLYWYQQILGQGPKLLIQFQNNGVVDDSQLPKDRFSAERLKGVDSTLKIQPAKLEDSAVYLCASSLSEGRYEQYFGPGTRLTVT.

Details on this clonotype: Possible read error: a much larger clone is one base away. The V call is TRBV12-3 or TRBV12-4, the J call TRBJ1-1; D is unresolved. The V and J ends lost 7 bases and 6 bases respectively, with 15 bases between them. The CDR3 length is 13 residues. CDR3 loop: CASTRIGPSEAFF. CDR3 sequence (DNA): TGTGCCAGCACTCGGATAGGTCCCTCTGAAGCTTTCTTT.

The table lists this clonotype with many counts. The chain has TRBV12-3 or TRBV12-4 and TRBJ1-3; D ambiguous. This CDR3 region has 11 residues. The germline V and J ends were trimmed by 7 bases and 0 bases, with 1 base remaining between them. The CDR3 nucleotides are TGTGCCAGCAACTCTGGAAACACCATATATTTT. Translating it yields CASNSGNTIYF.

This clonotype was found many times. The J gene is TRBJ1-5, the V gene TRBV7-8, with TRBD1 matching 8 bases. This CDR3 is 17 amino acids long. J was trimmed by 5 bases and V by 3 bases; bases with no gene match: 12. Per germline, CDR1 SGHVS and CDR2 FQNEAQ. The CDR3 nucleotides read TGTGCCAGCAGCTTTTCCCCGGACCAGGGGGCCGATCAGCCCCAGCATTTT. It translates to CASSFSPDQGADQPQHF.

The chain uses TRBV6-1 and TRBJ2-1; 11 nucleotides line up with TRBD2. The trim removed 1 base at V and 8 bases at J, leaving 16 bases unmatched. There are 19 residues in the CDR3. Germline V lookup: CDR1 MNHNS, CDR2 SASEGT. The CDR3 nucleotides are TGTGCCAGCAGTGAAGGATTTAGACTTAGCGGGGGGGCAAACCATGAGCAGTTCTTC. Translation: CASSEGFRLSGGANHEQFF.

This clonotype was recorded many times. This chain connects TRBV2 to TRBJ2-1, with D maybe TRBD2 (5 bases). The CDR3 consists of 13 residues. V was trimmed by 8 bases and J by 7 bases, leaving 15 bases between them. CDR1 and CDR2 from the germline V gene are SNHLY and FYNNEI. The CDR3 reads CASPGSPGNEQFF. In nucleotides, the CDR3 is TGTGCCAGCCCTGGGTCCCCGGGGAATGAGCAGTTCTTC.

V and J are TRBV27 and TRBJ2-2; D is undetermined. Trimming took 8 bases from V and 4 from J, leaving 14 bases between them. This CDR3 comprises 14 residues. The germline gives CDR1 MNHEY, CDR2 SMNVEV (reference sequence). The CDR3 DNA follows: TGTGCCAGCTATAGCAACAACCCCACCGGGGAGCTGTTTTTT. This translates into CASYSNNPTGELFF.

This clonotype was counted at least ten times. This chain links TRBV30 with TRBJ1-1, with a weak D call TRBD1 (6 bases). The CDR3 runs to 12 residues. The ends were cut back, 4 bases at V and 10 bases at J, with 16 bases in the middle. The germline gives CDR1 GTSNPN, CDR2 SVGIG (reference sequence). The CDR3 DNA reads as TGTGCCTGGAAACAGGGCGGTATCGCAGCTTTCTTT. It is translated as CAWKQGGIAAFF.

This clonotype was seen repeatedly, ten times or more. The gene calls are TRBV7-2 and TRBJ1-4, with 8 bases fitting TRBD1. After removal of 3 bases from V and 2 bases from J, the junction contained 2 bases not matched to a gene. Germline loops: CDR1 SGHTA, CDR2 FQGNSA. The CDR3 covers 15 residues. In DNA form, the CDR3 reads TGTGCCAGCAGCTTCTACAGGGGGACTAATGAAAAACTGTTTTTT. Its translation: CASSFYRGTNEKLFF.